These T cell receptor beta chains were read from a single sample in a study of radiotherapy plus CTLA-4 blockade in lung cancer. Here immunoSEQ multiplex PCR was the method, and the copy in TCRdb shows in-frame clones only, minus some. The table includes about 97,000 clones, roughly 74% detected once. Sequencing used peripheral blood, obtained from a patient treated with radiotherapy plus ipilimumab. All receptors derive from a human donor with non-small cell lung cancer who had a partial response to radiotherapy plus ipilimumab. Some clones in this sample may be carry-over from other donors' samples. The CDR3 runs from the conserved cysteine through the conserved F or W. A D gene is named only where the DNA matches it firmly. The size entry is marked missing in some rows and otherwise reads once, few, many or a size class.

D,size,V,J,DNA,CDR3
TRBD2,.,TRBV4-1,TRBJ2-5,TGCGCCAGCAGCCAAGACCCCCCTCTAGCGGGGGGGCGAGAGACCCAGTACTTC,CASSQDPPLAGGRETQYF
.,.,TRBV7-8,TRBJ1-2,TGTGCCAGCAGCTTATCGGTCCTCTATGGCTACACCTTC,CASSLSVLYGYTF
.,.,TRBV29-1,TRBJ2-1,TGCAGCGTCCAGGCAATTGGGGCCGGCGATGAGCAGTTCTTC,CSVQAIGAGDEQFF
.,.,TRBV18,TRBJ2-5,TGTGCCAGCTCACCAACAGAGGAGACCCAGTACTTC,CASSPTEETQYF
.,.,TRBV6-6,TRBJ2-7,TGTGCCAGCAGGGACGCGGGGCGAACCTACGAGCAGTACTTC,CASRDAGRTYEQYF
TRBD2,.,TRBV14,TRBJ2-3,TGTGCCAGCAGCCAAGATGAGGCGGGAGCGGGGACAGATACGCAGTATTTT,CASSQDEAGAGTDTQYF
.,.,TRBV4-1,TRBJ2-7,TGCGCCAGCAGCCGCACTACACAGGGTCCCCACGAGCAGTACTTC,CASSRTTQGPHEQYF
.,once,TRBV5-6,TRBJ1-5,TGTGCCAGCAGCTTTCGGGGAACGGTCAATCAGCCCCAGCATTTT,CASSFRGTVNQPQHF
TRBD1,.,TRBV18,TRBJ2-7,TGTGCCAGCTCCTCGGGGGGGACAGGGGGCGAGCAGTACTTC,CASSSGGTGGEQYF
TRBD1,.,TRBV6-5,TRBJ2-4,TGTGCCAGCAGTGGACATACAGGGGTATCCCGAGACTTC,CASSGHTGVSRDF
TRBD1,few,TRBV7-2,TRBJ1-4,TGTGCCAGCAGCCGAGCCGGGACAGGGGGCGACGAGATTTTT,CASSRAGTGGDEIF
.,once,TRBV19,TRBJ2-4,TGTGCCAGTAGGGCGGAGCCAGTCAAAAACATTCAGTACTTC,CASRAEPVKNIQYF
.,.,TRBV5-5,TRBJ2-5,TGTGCCAGCAGCTCAGGGTTCAGAGAGACCCAGTACTTC,CASSSGFRETQYF
.,.,TRBV6-6,TRBJ1-3,TGTGCCAGCAGCCGTCAGGGAGGAGGAAACACCATATATTTT,CASSRQGGGNTIYF
TRBD1,.,TRBV27,TRBJ1-1,TGTGCCAGCAGGGGGGGAGGCACAGGGGCCACTGAAGCTTTCTTT,CASRGGGTGATEAFF
TRBD2,.,TRBV18,TRBJ2-1,TGTGCCAGCTCACCACGGGCTAGCGGGGACATTTACAATGAGCAGTTCTTC,CASSPRASGDIYNEQFF
TRBD2,.,TRBV9,TRBJ2-1,TGTGCCAGCAGCGTGCCCGCGGGGGGGCCGGGAGGTTACAATGAGCAGTTCTTC,CASSVPAGGPGGYNEQFF
.,.,TRBV2,TRBJ2-3,TGTGCCAGCAGTGGGAGACGGGAAAACACAGATACGCAGTATTTT,CASSGRRENTDTQYF
TRBD1,.,TRBV9,TRBJ1-1,TGTGCCAGCAGCCAGGGGGCGAGCACTGAAGCTTTCTTT,CASSQGASTEAFF
TRBD2,.,TRBV18,TRBJ2-3,TGTGCCAGCTCACGGGGAGGACTAGGGCTCACAGATACGCAGTATTTT,CASSRGGLGLTDTQYF
TRBD1,.,TRBV7-3,TRBJ2-3,TGTGCCAGCAGCTTAAGGGGGACAGAGCTTACACAGCTGTATTTT,CASSLRGTELTQLYF
.,.,TRBV19,TRBJ1-5,TGTGCCAGTTCGGAGGGACGGGGCAATCAGCCCCAGCATTTT,CASSEGRGNQPQHF
.,.,TRBV7-9,TRBJ1-4,TGTGCCATCGGGGGGGCAACTAATGAAAAACTGTTTTTT,CAIGGATNEKLFF
.,.,TRBV6-6,TRBJ2-1,TGTGCCAGCAGCCCCTGGGGCTCAATAAATGAGCAGTTCTTC,CASSPWGSINEQFF
TRBD2,.,TRBV19,TRBJ2-5,TGTGCCAGTAGTATGGTCGGGACTAGCGGGATACAAGAGACCCAGTACTTC,CASSMVGTSGIQETQYF
.,once,TRBV9,TRBJ1-3,TGTGCCAGCAGCCCCCAGGTACTTGGAAACACCATATATTTT,CASSPQVLGNTIYF
.,.,TRBV11-3,TRBJ2-1,TGTGCCAGCAGCTTAGGGGGGCCGAGCTCCTACAATGAGCAGTTCTTC,CASSLGGPSSYNEQFF
.,.,TRBV6-5,TRBJ2-1,TGTGCCAGCCGCCCTCCGGGGAACTTATACAATGAGCAGTTCTTC,CASRPPGNLYNEQFF
.,.,TRBV5-4,TRBJ1-2,TGTGCCAGCAGCTTGGACAGGCTCTATGGCTACACCTTC,CASSLDRLYGYTF
.,.,TRBV6-6,TRBJ2-2,TGTGCCAGCAGTTACGTGCGGGACGGGACCGGGGAGCTGTTTTTT,CASSYVRDGTGELFF
.,few,TRBV5-5,TRBJ2-3,TGTGCCAGCAGCTTAAGGACTACGACAGATACGCAGTATTTT,CASSLRTTTDTQYF
TRBD1,.,TRBV15,TRBJ1-2,TGTGCCACCAGCAGAGATCGGGGGACAGGAGTTAACTATGGCTACACCTTC,CATSRDRGTGVNYGYTF
TRBD1,.,TRBV5-8,TRBJ1-1,TGTGCCAGCGGACCCGGGACAGGGTCTGGTGAAGCCTTCTTT,CASGPGTGSGEAFF
TRBD2,few,TRBV28,TRBJ2-3,TGTGCCAGCAGTTTATGGAGGATGATAGCGGGAGTTGTAGATACGCAGTATTTT,CASSLWRMIAGVVDTQYF
.,.,TRBV12-5,TRBJ1-3,TGTGCTAGTGGTTTGCCAGGCCGCTCTGGAAACACCATATATTTT,CASGLPGRSGNTIYF
TRBD2,.,TRBV5-1,TRBJ2-3,TGCGCCAGCAGCCCGGAAGGACTAGCGGCCACAGATACGCAGTATTTT,CASSPEGLAATDTQYF
.,once,TRBV28,TRBJ1-5,TGTGCCAGCAGTTTTACCCAGGATTATCAGCCCCAGCATTTT,CASSFTQDYQPQHF
.,.,TRBV7-9,TRBJ1-2,TGTGCCAGCAGCTTAATGAGAGGGAACATCGGCTACACCTTC,CASSLMRGNIGYTF
.,.,TRBV19,TRBJ2-1,TGTGCCAGTAGTTACCGAAGAGTAGCGGAGAAGATTGAGCAGTTCTTC,CASSYRRVAEKIEQFF
.,.,TRBV9,TRBJ2-5,TGTGCCAGCAGCGTAGGAACAGGGAGTTTTCAAGAGACCCAGTACTTC,CASSVGTGSFQETQYF
.,.,TRBV2,TRBJ1-5,TGTGCCAGCAGTGAAGCGCAGGTTACTCAGCCCCAGCATTTT,CASSEAQVTQPQHF
.,few,TRBV6-5,TRBJ2-7,TGTGCCAGCAGCAAGGAGGGTTGGGAGCAGTACTTC,CASSKEGWEQYF
.,.,TRBV18,TRBJ2-2,TGTGCCAGCTCGGAGGGACCGGCGGGCACCGGGGAGCTGTTTTTT,CASSEGPAGTGELFF
TRBD2,.,TRBV11-2,TRBJ2-1,TGTGCCAGCAGACGTCCGGGACTAGCGAGGGGAAATGAGCAGTTCTTC,CASRRPGLARGNEQFF
TRBD2,few,TRBV6-5,TRBJ2-7,TGTGCCAGCCGTCTACTAGCGGATTCCTACGAGCAGTACTTC,CASRLLADSYEQYF